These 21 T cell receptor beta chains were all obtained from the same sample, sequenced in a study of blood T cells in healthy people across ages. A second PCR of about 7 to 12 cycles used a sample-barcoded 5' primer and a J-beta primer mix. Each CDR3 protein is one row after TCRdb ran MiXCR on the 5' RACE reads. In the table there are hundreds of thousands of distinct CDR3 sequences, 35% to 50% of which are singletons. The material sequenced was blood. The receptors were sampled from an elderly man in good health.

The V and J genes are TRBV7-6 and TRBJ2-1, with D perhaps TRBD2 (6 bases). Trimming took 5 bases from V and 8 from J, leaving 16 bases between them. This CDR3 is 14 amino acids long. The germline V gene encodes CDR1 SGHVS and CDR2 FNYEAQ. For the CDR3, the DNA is TGTGCCAGCAGCCCGTCCGGGAGAGGGCATGAGCAGTTCTTC. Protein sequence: CASSPSGRGHEQFF. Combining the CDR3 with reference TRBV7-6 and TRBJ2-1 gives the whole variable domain GAGVSQSPRYKVTKRGQDVALRCDPISGHVSLYWYRQALGQGPEFLTYFNYEAQQDKSGLPNDRFSAERPEGSISTLTIQRTEQRDSAMYRCASSPSGRGHEQFFGPGTRLTVL.

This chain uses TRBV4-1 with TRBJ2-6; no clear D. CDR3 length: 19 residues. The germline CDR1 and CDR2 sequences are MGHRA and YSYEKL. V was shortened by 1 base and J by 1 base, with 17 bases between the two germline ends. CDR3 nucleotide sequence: TGCGCCAGCAGCCAAGCCTTTGTTGGCAGTGGGTCTGGGGCCAACGTCCTGACTTTC. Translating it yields CASSQAFVGSGSGANVLTF.

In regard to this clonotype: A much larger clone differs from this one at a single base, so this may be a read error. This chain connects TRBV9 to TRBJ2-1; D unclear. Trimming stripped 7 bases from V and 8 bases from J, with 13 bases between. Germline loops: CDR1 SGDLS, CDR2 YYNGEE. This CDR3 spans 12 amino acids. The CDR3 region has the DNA TGTGCCAGCGGCGACCAGTCCCATGAGCAGTTCTTC. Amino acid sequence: CASGDQSHEQFF.

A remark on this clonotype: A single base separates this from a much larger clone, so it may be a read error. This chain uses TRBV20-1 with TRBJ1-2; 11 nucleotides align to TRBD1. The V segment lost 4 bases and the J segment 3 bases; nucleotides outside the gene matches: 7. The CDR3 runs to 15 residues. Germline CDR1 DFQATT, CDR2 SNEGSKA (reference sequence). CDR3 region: CSAINAGQGDYGYTF. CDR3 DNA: TGCAGTGCTATTAATGCGGGACAGGGGGACTATGGCTACACCTTC.

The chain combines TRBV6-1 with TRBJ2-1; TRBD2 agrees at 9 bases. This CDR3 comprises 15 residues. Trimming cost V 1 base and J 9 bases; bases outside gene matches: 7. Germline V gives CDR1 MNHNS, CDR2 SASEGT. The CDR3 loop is CASSEVLAGAAEQFF. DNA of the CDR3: TGTGCCAGCAGTGAAGTGTTAGCGGGAGCGGCTGAGCAGTTCTTC.

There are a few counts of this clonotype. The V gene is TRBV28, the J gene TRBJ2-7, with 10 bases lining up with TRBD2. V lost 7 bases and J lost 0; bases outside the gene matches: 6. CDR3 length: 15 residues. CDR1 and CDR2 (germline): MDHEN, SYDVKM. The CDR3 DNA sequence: TGTGCCAGCACAACTTCTAGCGGGAGCTCCTACGAGCAGTACTTC. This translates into CASTTSSGSSYEQYF.

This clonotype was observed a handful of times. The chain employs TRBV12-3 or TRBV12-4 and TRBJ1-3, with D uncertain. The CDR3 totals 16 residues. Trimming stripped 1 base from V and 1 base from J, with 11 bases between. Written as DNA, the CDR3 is TGTGCCAGCAGTTTAGTTGTGAGGTCGTCTGGAAACACCATATATTTT. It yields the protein CASSLVVRSSGNTIYF.

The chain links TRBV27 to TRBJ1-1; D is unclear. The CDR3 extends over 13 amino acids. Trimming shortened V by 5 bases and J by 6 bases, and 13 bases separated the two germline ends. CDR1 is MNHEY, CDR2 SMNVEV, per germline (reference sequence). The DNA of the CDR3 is TGTGCCAGCAGTGTACCAGGCGTGGCTGAAGCTTTCTTT. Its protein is CASSVPGVAEAFF.

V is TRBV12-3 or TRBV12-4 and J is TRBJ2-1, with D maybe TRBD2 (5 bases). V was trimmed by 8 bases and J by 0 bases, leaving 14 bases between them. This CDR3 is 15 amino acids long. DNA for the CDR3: TGTGCCAGCTCATCGCGGGTTGACTCCTACAATGAGCAGTTCTTC. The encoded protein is CASSSRVDSYNEQFF.

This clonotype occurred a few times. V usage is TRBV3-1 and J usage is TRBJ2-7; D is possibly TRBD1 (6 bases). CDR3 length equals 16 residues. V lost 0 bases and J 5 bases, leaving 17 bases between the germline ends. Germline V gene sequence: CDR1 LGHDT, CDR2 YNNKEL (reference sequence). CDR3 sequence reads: CASSQDPPGVVNEQYF. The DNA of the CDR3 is TGTGCCAGCAGCCAAGATCCCCCAGGGGTGGTCAACGAGCAGTACTTC.

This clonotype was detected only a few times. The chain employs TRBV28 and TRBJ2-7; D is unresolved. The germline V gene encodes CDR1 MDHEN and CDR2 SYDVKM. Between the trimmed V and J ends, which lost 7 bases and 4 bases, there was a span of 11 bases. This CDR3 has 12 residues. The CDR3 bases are TGTGCCAGCATGGGTGACCAGTACGAGCAGTACTTC. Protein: CASMGDQYEQYF.

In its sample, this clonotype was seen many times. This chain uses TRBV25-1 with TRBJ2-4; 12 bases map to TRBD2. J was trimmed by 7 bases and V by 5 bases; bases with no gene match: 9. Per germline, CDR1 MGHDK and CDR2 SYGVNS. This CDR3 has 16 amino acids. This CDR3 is CASSSRTSGKSNIQYF. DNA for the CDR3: TGTGCCAGCAGTTCCCGGACTAGCGGGAAATCGAACATTCAGTACTTC. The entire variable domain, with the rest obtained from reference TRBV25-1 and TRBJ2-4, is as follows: EADIYQTPRYLVIGTGKKITLECSQTMGHDKMYWYQQDPGMELHLIHYSYGVNSTEKGDLSSESTVSRIRTEHFPLTLESARPSHTSQYLCASSSRTSGKSNIQYFGAGTRLSVL.

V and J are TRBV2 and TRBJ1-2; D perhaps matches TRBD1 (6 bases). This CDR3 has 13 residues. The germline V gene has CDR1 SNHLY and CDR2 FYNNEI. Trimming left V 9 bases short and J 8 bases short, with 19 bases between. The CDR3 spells CASQDSRQGGYTF. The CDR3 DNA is TGTGCCAGTCAGGACAGCCGTCAGGGGGGCTACACCTTC.

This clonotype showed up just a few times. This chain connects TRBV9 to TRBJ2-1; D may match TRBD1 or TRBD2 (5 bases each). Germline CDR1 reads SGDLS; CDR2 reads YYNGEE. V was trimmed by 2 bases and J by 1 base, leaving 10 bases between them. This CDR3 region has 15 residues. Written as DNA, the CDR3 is TGTGCCAGCAGCGTTTCAGAGGGGTCCTACAATGAGCAGTTCTTC. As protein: CASSVSEGSYNEQFF.

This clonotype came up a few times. CDR3 coding DNA: TGTGCCAGCAGCTTGGAAGGCAACAATGAGCAGTTCTTC. This translates into CASSLEGNNEQFF. This sequence joins TRBV5-4 and TRBJ2-1; D uncertain. CDR1 is SGHNT and CDR2 is YYREEE in the germline V gene (reference sequence). The CDR3 covers 13 residues. V lost 0 bases, J lost 5 bases, and 6 bases lay in between.

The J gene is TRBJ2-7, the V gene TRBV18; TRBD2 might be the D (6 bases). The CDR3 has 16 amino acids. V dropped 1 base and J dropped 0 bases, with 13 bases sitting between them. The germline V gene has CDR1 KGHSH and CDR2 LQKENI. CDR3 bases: TGTGCCAGCTCACCACGGACTCGGGACTCCTCCTACGAGCAGTACTTC. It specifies CASSPRTRDSSYEQYF.

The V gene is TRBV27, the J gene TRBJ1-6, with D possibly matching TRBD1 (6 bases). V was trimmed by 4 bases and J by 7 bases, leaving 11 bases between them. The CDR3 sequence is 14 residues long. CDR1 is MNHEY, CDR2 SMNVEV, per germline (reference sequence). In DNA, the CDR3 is TGTGCCAGCAGTTACAGGGAGGCAAATTCACCCCTCCACTTT. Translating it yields CASSYREANSPLHF.

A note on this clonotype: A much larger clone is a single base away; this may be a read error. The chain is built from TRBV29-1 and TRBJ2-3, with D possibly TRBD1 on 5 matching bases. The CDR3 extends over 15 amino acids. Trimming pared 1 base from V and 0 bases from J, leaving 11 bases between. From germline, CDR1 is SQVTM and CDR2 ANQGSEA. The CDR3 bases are TGCAGCGTTGAAGTTGGCCAGGGAAGCACAGATACGCAGTATTTT. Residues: CSVEVGQGSTDTQYF.

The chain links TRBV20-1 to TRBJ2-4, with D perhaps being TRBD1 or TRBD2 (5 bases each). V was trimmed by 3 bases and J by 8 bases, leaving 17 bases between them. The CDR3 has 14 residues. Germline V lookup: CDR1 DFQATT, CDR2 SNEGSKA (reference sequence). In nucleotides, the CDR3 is TGCAGTGCTAGGCCGGGACCCCAGGGAGACATTCAGTACTTC. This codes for CSARPGPQGDIQYF.

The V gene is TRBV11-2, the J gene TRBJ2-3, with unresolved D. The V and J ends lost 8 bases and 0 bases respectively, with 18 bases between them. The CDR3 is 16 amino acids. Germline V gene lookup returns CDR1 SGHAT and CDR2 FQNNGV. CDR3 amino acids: CASVGRVAASTDTQYF. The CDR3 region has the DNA TGTGCCAGCGTAGGGCGTGTAGCAGCTAGCACAGATACGCAGTATTTT. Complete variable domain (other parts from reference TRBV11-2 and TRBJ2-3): EAGVAQSPRYKIIEKRQSVAFWCNPISGHATLYWYQQILGQGPKLLIQFQNNGVVDDSQLPKDRFSAERLKGVDSTLKIQPAKLEDSAVYLCASVGRVAASTDTQYFGPGTRLTVL.

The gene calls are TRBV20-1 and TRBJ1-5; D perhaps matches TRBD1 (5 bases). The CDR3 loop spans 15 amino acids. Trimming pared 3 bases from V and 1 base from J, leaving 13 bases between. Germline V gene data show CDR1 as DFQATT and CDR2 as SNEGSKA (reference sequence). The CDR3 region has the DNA TGCAGTGCTAGGGGTAGGGGAGGAAGCAATCAGCCCCAGCATTTT. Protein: CSARGRGGSNQPQHF.